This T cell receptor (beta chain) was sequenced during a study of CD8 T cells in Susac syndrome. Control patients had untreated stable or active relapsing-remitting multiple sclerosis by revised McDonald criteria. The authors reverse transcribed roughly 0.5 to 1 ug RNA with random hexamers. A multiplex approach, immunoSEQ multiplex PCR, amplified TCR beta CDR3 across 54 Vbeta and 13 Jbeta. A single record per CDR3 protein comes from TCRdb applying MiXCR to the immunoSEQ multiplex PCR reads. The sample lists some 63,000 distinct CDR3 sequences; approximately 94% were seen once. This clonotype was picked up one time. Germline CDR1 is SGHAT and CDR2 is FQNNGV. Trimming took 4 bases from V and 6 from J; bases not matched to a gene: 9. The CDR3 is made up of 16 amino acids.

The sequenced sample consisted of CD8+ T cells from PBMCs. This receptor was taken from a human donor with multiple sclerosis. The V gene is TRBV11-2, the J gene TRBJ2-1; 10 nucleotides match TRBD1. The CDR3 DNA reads TGTGCCAGCAGCTCTCTCCGGGACAGGGGCCGCAATGAGCAGTTCTTC. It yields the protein CASSSLRDRGRNEQFF. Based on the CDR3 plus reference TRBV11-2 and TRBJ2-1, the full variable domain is EAGVAQSPRYKIIEKRQSVAFWCNPISGHATLYWYQQILGQGPKLLIQFQNNGVVDDSQLPKDRFSAERLKGVDSTLKIQPAKLEDSAVYLCASSSLRDRGRNEQFFGPGTRLTVL.